These T cell receptor beta chains were read from a single sample in a study of Graves' ophthalmopathy and Graves' hyperthyroidism. TCRdb re-derived calls from the multiplex PCR reads in MiXCR, one entry per CDR3 protein. The sample holds about 640,000 distinct CDR3 sequences, under 50% seen once. Source material: peripheral blood. Receptors were obtained from an adult man with Graves' ophthalmopathy. CDR3s include the opening cysteine and the closing phenylalanine or tryptophan.

TRBV20-1	TRBJ2-6	CSASTGGVSGANVLTF
TRBV2	TRBJ1-1	CASRNPPSNTEAFF
TRBV20-1	TRBJ2-5	CSARTDRQETQYF
TRBV24-1	TRBJ2-2	CATSDPSGRRELFF
TRBV7-8	TRBJ1-1	CAWNRGSTEAFF
TRBV11-1	TRBJ2-1	CASRAAGGEQFF
TRBV3-1	TRBJ1-2	CASSQDRRYYGYTF
TRBV5-1	TRBJ2-5	CASSTWTRREETQYF
TRBV4-3	TRBJ1-6	CASSQDGTANSPLHF
TRBV19	TRBJ1-5	CASSIEEGSQPQHF
TRBV14	TRBJ2-7	CASSHRLAGRYEQYF
TRBV5-1	TRBJ2-7	CASSLQGPTIYEQYF
TRBV10-3	TRBJ1-3	CASRSGGVQDTIYF
TRBV2	TRBJ2-6	CASSGTGGANVLTF
TRBV20-1	TRBJ2-5	CSATVAGKTQYF
TRBV10-3	TRBJ1-2	CASRSRDMDGYTF
TRBV12-3/TRBV12-4	TRBJ2-2	CASSPRTELAGELFF
TRBV11-2	TRBJ2-5	CASSHKGLGAYETQYF
TRBV29-1	TRBJ1-2	CSVATGFGYTF
TRBV13	TRBJ2-7	CASSYGLAGVSEQYF
TRBV25-1	TRBJ1-1	CASTLEAGTGKNTEAFF
TRBV5-4	TRBJ2-5	CASRTGGWKTQYF
TRBV12-5	TRBJ2-2	CASGLVTWDPNTGELFF
TRBV5-1	TRBJ2-5	CASSQGRGQETQYF
TRBV11-2	TRBJ2-3	CASSLVESTDTQYF
TRBV24-1	.	CATSDWGTDNEQFF
TRBV10-2	TRBJ2-3	CASSGLRGGVHTDTQYF
TRBV5-1	TRBJ2-2	CASSQGQEIGELFF
TRBV9	TRBJ2-7	CASSAGRRESYEQYF
TRBV19	TRBJ1-1	CASSIGALNTEAFF
TRBV10-3	TRBJ1-6	CAISTQDQNSPLHF
TRBV20-1	TRBJ1-3	CSASLGSGNTIYF
TRBV20-1	TRBJ2-7	CSARDRLAVSYEQYF
TRBV7-2	TRBJ1-1	CASRRGGGPNTEAFF
TRBV20-1	TRBJ1-5	CSAKGPGQRGPNQPQHF
TRBV20-1	TRBJ2-5	CSAREGPPLDWETQYF
TRBV11-2	TRBJ2-5	CASRDWQGTETQYF
TRBV5-1	TRBJ2-5	CASSLFGDYGETQYF
TRBV2	TRBJ2-7	CASRQGQGPTYEQYF
TRBV7-2	TRBJ2-7	CVSSSRDRGIYEQYF
TRBV10-3	TRBJ1-4	CASSPLRDGGPNEKLFF
TRBV3-2	TRBJ1-1	CASSPLRGSTEAFF
TRBV2	TRBJ1-3	CASSLLNPTGNTIYF
TRBV7-9	TRBJ2-3	CASSVGTSGDTQYF